These T cell receptor beta chains were read from a single sample in a study of OX40 agonist ivuxolimab in advanced cancers. Assay: immunoSEQ multiplex PCR; the TCRdb copy retains only in-frame clones and omits some. Of over 85,000 clones in the sample, about 86% are singletons; the top ten hold around 5.9%. The specimen was CD4+ or CD8+ T cells sorted from blood, collected in a trial of the OX40 agonist ivuxolimab. Receptors originate from an adult with an advanced solid tumor such as melanoma, head and neck, liver or kidney cancer. Each CDR3 is given with its conserved first and last residue. Each record gives: CDR3 protein, CDR3 DNA, J gene, clone size, D gene, V gene. D genes are given only for firm matches. Size tells how often a clone was seen (once, few, many) or the class of an expanded clone, and some rows leave it out.

CDR3aa: CASREGGFTEAFF; CDR3nt: TGTGCCAGTAGGGAGGGCGGTTTCACTGAAGCTTTCTTT; j_gene: TRBJ1-1; abundance: NA; d_gene: NA; v_gene: TRBV19
CDR3aa: CASSQSPDSYNEQFF; CDR3nt: TGCGCCAGCAGCCAATCCCCCGACTCCTACAATGAGCAGTTCTTC; j_gene: TRBJ2-1; abundance: NA; d_gene: NA; v_gene: TRBV4-3
CDR3aa: CASSTGTGDYEQYF; CDR3nt: TGTGCCAGCAGCACCGGGACAGGTGACTACGAGCAGTACTTC; j_gene: TRBJ2-7; abundance: NA; d_gene: TRBD1; v_gene: TRBV2
CDR3aa: CASRPLPGQAYGYTF; CDR3nt: TGCGCCAGCAGACCCCTTCCGGGACAGGCATATGGCTACACCTTC; j_gene: TRBJ1-2; abundance: once; d_gene: TRBD1; v_gene: TRBV5-1
CDR3aa: CASSEAGNYGYTF; CDR3nt: TGTGCCAGCAGTGAGGCAGGAAACTATGGCTACACCTTC; j_gene: TRBJ1-2; abundance: NA; d_gene: NA; v_gene: TRBV2
CDR3aa: CAWSRGEGWEKLFF; CDR3nt: TGTGCCTGGAGTAGAGGAGAAGGCTGGGAAAAACTGTTTTTT; j_gene: TRBJ1-4; abundance: NA; d_gene: NA; v_gene: TRBV30
CDR3aa: CAWTQVAAGSFRQFF; CDR3nt: TGTGCCTGGACTCAGGTAGCCGCAGGATCCTTCCGTCAGTTCTTC; j_gene: TRBJ2-1; abundance: once; d_gene: NA; v_gene: TRBV30
CDR3aa: CASSYLSGDDEQFF; CDR3nt: TGTGCCAGCAGTTACCTTAGCGGGGACGATGAGCAGTTCTTC; j_gene: TRBJ2-1; abundance: NA; d_gene: TRBD2; v_gene: TRBV6-5
CDR3aa: CASSRSGANVLTF; CDR3nt: TGTGCCAGCAGTCGTTCTGGGGCCAACGTCCTGACTTTC; j_gene: TRBJ2-6; abundance: NA; d_gene: NA; v_gene: TRBV27
CDR3aa: CASAQTGTGDSPLHF; CDR3nt: TGTGCCAGTGCACAGACCGGGACAGGGGATTCACCCCTCCACTTT; j_gene: TRBJ1-6; abundance: NA; d_gene: TRBD1; v_gene: TRBV19
CDR3aa: CASSPRSGGAGNEQFF; CDR3nt: TGTGCCAGCAGCCCCCGTAGCGGGGGGGCGGGTAATGAGCAGTTCTTC; j_gene: TRBJ2-1; abundance: NA; d_gene: TRBD2; v_gene: TRBV11-3
CDR3aa: CATSGQGLGYTF; CDR3nt: TGTGCCACCAGTGGTCAGGGCCTTGGCTACACCTTC; j_gene: TRBJ1-2; abundance: NA; d_gene: NA; v_gene: TRBV15
CDR3aa: CASSTGAGSYEQYF; CDR3nt: TGTGCCAGCAGCACAGGGGCGGGGTCCTACGAGCAGTACTTC; j_gene: TRBJ2-7; abundance: NA; d_gene: NA; v_gene: TRBV2
CDR3aa: CASSYSKEREQYF; CDR3nt: TGTGCCAGCAGTTACTCGAAGGAACGGGAGCAGTACTTC; j_gene: TRBJ2-7; abundance: NA; d_gene: NA; v_gene: TRBV6-6
CDR3aa: CASSQDYTPDAYNSPLHF; CDR3nt: TGCGCCAGCAGCCAAGACTACACACCAGATGCCTATAATTCACCCCTCCACTTT; j_gene: TRBJ1-6; abundance: NA; d_gene: NA; v_gene: TRBV4-1
CDR3aa: CASSFRGRGYEQYF; CDR3nt: TGCGCCAGCAGCTTTCGGGGACGGGGCTACGAGCAGTACTTC; j_gene: TRBJ2-7; abundance: NA; d_gene: NA; v_gene: TRBV5-1
CDR3aa: CASIPGTGYNQPQHF; CDR3nt: TGTGCCAGCATACCCGGGACAGGTTACAATCAGCCCCAGCATTTT; j_gene: TRBJ1-5; abundance: NA; d_gene: TRBD1; v_gene: TRBV5-8
CDR3aa: CSIGTSGDEQYF; CDR3nt: TGCAGCATAGGGACTAGCGGGGACGAGCAGTACTTC; j_gene: TRBJ2-7; abundance: NA; d_gene: TRBD2; v_gene: TRBV29-1
CDR3aa: CASSSTISIQYF; CDR3nt: TGTGCCAGCAGTTCCACAATCAGCATTCAGTACTTC; j_gene: TRBJ2-4; abundance: few; d_gene: NA; v_gene: TRBV28
CDR3aa: CASTGLALGELFF; CDR3nt: TGCGCCAGCACCGGACTAGCCCTCGGGGAGCTGTTTTTT; j_gene: TRBJ2-2; abundance: NA; d_gene: TRBD2; v_gene: TRBV5-1
CDR3aa: CSCRGDTPSGANVLTF; CDR3nt: TGCAGCTGTCGAGGGGACACCCCCTCTGGGGCCAACGTCCTGACTTTC; j_gene: TRBJ2-6; abundance: NA; d_gene: NA; v_gene: TRBV29-1
CDR3aa: CATSRDKGPRSEQYF; CDR3nt: TGTGCCACCAGCAGAGATAAAGGCCCCAGGAGCGAGCAGTACTTC; j_gene: TRBJ2-7; abundance: NA; d_gene: NA; v_gene: TRBV15
CDR3aa: CAWSTTSNTEAFF; CDR3nt: TGTGCCTGGAGTACCACGTCGAACACTGAAGCTTTCTTT; j_gene: TRBJ1-1; abundance: NA; d_gene: NA; v_gene: TRBV30
CDR3aa: CASVGTGVNQPQHF; CDR3nt: TGTGCCAGCGTAGGGACAGGGGTAAATCAGCCCCAGCATTTT; j_gene: TRBJ1-5; abundance: once; d_gene: TRBD1; v_gene: TRBV2
CDR3aa: CASSFGTSGSGEQFF; CDR3nt: TGTGCCAGCAGCTTTGGGACTAGCGGGTCTGGTGAGCAGTTCTTC; j_gene: TRBJ2-1; abundance: NA; d_gene: TRBD2; v_gene: TRBV11-2
CDR3aa: CASSYQGANTEAFF; CDR3nt: TGTGCCAGCAGTTACCAGGGGGCGAACACTGAAGCTTTCTTT; j_gene: TRBJ1-1; abundance: NA; d_gene: TRBD1; v_gene: TRBV6-5
CDR3aa: CASSGQAKNIQYF; CDR3nt: TGTGCCAGCAGTGGACAGGCCAAAAACATTCAGTACTTC; j_gene: TRBJ2-4; abundance: NA; d_gene: NA; v_gene: TRBV21-1
CDR3aa: CASSLQEYTEAFF; CDR3nt: TGTGCCAGCAGCTTACAGGAATACACTGAAGCTTTCTTT; j_gene: TRBJ1-1; abundance: NA; d_gene: NA; v_gene: TRBV7-9
CDR3aa: CASSLVTPGTGSLYGYTF; CDR3nt: TGCGCCAGCAGCTTGGTGACCCCCGGGACAGGCTCCCTCTATGGCTACACCTTC; j_gene: TRBJ1-2; abundance: NA; d_gene: TRBD1; v_gene: TRBV5-1
CDR3aa: CASRPSGPNQPQHF; CDR3nt: TGTGCCAGCAGACCCTCTGGGCCCAATCAGCCCCAGCATTTT; j_gene: TRBJ1-5; abundance: NA; d_gene: NA; v_gene: TRBV6-5
CDR3aa: CASSFPPGQLNGYTF; CDR3nt: TGTGCCAGCAGCTTCCCCCCGGGACAACTGAATGGCTACACCTTC; j_gene: TRBJ1-2; abundance: NA; d_gene: NA; v_gene: TRBV5-6
CDR3aa: CASSPRQGGDTEAFF; CDR3nt: TGTGCCAGCAGCCCACGACAGGGAGGTGACACTGAAGCTTTCTTT; j_gene: TRBJ1-1; abundance: NA; d_gene: TRBD1; v_gene: TRBV9
CDR3aa: CASSKQAGPIYEQYF; CDR3nt: TGTGCCAGCAGCAAACAAGCGGGACCCATCTACGAGCAGTACTTC; j_gene: TRBJ2-7; abundance: once; d_gene: TRBD2; v_gene: TRBV11-3
CDR3aa: CASSKAGGEQYF; CDR3nt: TGTGCCAGTAGTAAGGCGGGAGGCGAGCAGTACTTC; j_gene: TRBJ2-7; abundance: NA; d_gene: TRBD2; v_gene: TRBV19
CDR3aa: CATSTLAGGQQETQYF; CDR3nt: TGTGCCACCAGCACCTTAGCGGGGGGGCAACAAGAGACCCAGTACTTC; j_gene: TRBJ2-5; abundance: NA; d_gene: TRBD2; v_gene: TRBV15
CDR3aa: CASSVREGTDTQYF; CDR3nt: TGTGCCAGCAGCGTAAGGGAGGGTACAGATACGCAGTATTTT; j_gene: TRBJ2-3; abundance: NA; d_gene: TRBD2; v_gene: TRBV9
CDR3aa: CASSRGQGQPQHF; CDR3nt: TGTGCCTCATCTCGGGGACAAGGCCAGCCCCAGCATTTT; j_gene: TRBJ1-5; abundance: NA; d_gene: NA; v_gene: TRBV2
CDR3aa: CASSYSKGADTQYF; CDR3nt: TGTGCCAGCAGTTATTCCAAGGGCGCAGATACGCAGTATTTT; j_gene: TRBJ2-3; abundance: NA; d_gene: NA; v_gene: TRBV6-6
CDR3aa: CASGPPYLNTEAFF; CDR3nt: TGTGCTAGTGGTCCGCCCTACCTGAACACTGAAGCTTTCTTT; j_gene: TRBJ1-1; abundance: NA; d_gene: NA; v_gene: TRBV12-5
CDR3aa: CASSLLAGVHEQYF; CDR3nt: TGTGCCAGCAGCCTCCTGGCGGGAGTCCACGAGCAGTACTTC; j_gene: TRBJ2-7; abundance: NA; d_gene: TRBD2; v_gene: TRBV27
CDR3aa: CASSLGGVYEQYF; CDR3nt: TGCGCCAGCAGCTTGGGCGGGGTTTACGAGCAGTACTTC; j_gene: TRBJ2-7; abundance: NA; d_gene: NA; v_gene: TRBV5-1
CDR3aa: CASSPSETQYF; CDR3nt: TGTGCCAGCTCACCATCAGAGACCCAGTACTTC; j_gene: TRBJ2-5; abundance: once; d_gene: NA; v_gene: TRBV18
CDR3aa: CASSIVKPALHGGYTF; CDR3nt: TGTGCCAGTAGTATAGTCAAGCCGGCCCTTCATGGTGGCTACACCTTC; j_gene: TRBJ1-2; abundance: once; d_gene: NA; v_gene: TRBV19
CDR3aa: CASIGGSLYEQYF; CDR3nt: TGTGCCAGCATCGGGGGCTCTCTCTACGAGCAGTACTTC; j_gene: TRBJ2-7; abundance: few; d_gene: NA; v_gene: TRBV6-1
CDR3aa: CAIEEDTRGEQYF; CDR3nt: TGTGCCATAGAGGAGGACACTAGGGGCGAGCAGTACTTC; j_gene: TRBJ2-7; abundance: NA; d_gene: NA; v_gene: TRBV10-3
CDR3aa: CASSWERQPQHF; CDR3nt: TGTGCCAGTAGCTGGGAGCGTCAGCCCCAGCATTTT; j_gene: TRBJ1-5; abundance: NA; d_gene: NA; v_gene: TRBV19
CDR3aa: CASSLWSDGEQYF; CDR3nt: TGTGCCAGCAGCTTGTGGTCTGATGGGGAGCAGTACTTC; j_gene: TRBJ2-7; abundance: NA; d_gene: NA; v_gene: TRBV7-2
CDR3aa: CASSFLRDNQPQHF; CDR3nt: TGTGCCAGCAGTTTCCTCAGGGACAATCAGCCCCAGCATTTT; j_gene: TRBJ1-5; abundance: NA; d_gene: NA; v_gene: TRBV27
CDR3aa: CASGLAGASYEQYF; CDR3nt: TGTGCCAGCGGACTAGCGGGAGCCTCCTACGAGCAGTACTTC; j_gene: TRBJ2-7; abundance: NA; d_gene: TRBD2; v_gene: TRBV11-2
CDR3aa: CASSPRQPAGGELFF; CDR3nt: TGTGCCAGCAGTCCACGACAGCCGGCAGGCGGGGAGCTGTTTTTT; j_gene: TRBJ2-2; abundance: NA; d_gene: NA; v_gene: TRBV6-6
CDR3aa: CATSRDQGTGANVLTF; CDR3nt: TGTGCCACCAGCAGAGATCAAGGTACTGGGGCCAACGTCCTGACTTTC; j_gene: TRBJ2-6; abundance: NA; d_gene: NA; v_gene: TRBV15